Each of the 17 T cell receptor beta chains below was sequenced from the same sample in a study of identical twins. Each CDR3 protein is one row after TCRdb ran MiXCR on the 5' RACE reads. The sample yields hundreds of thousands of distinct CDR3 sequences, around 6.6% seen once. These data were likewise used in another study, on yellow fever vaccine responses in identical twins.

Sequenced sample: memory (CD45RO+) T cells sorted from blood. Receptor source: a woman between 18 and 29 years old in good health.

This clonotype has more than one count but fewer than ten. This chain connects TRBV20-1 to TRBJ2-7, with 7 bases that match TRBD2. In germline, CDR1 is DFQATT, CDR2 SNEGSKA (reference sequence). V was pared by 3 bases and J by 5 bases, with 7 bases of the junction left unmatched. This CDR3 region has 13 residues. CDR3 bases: TGCAGTGCTAGGGGGGGGGTTCTGGACGAGCAGTACTTC. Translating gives CSARGGVLDEQYF.

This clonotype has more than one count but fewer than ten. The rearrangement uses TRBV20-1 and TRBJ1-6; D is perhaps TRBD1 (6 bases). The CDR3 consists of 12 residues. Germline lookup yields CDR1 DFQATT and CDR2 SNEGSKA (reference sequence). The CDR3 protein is CSWGHQNSPLHF. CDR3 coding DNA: TGCAGCTGGGGACACCAGAATTCACCCCTCCACTTT.

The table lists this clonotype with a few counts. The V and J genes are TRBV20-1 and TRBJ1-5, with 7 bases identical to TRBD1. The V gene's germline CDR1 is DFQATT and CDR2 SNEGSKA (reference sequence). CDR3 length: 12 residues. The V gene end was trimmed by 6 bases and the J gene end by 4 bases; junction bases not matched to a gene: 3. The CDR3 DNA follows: TGCAGTGCAACAGGGGAAAATCAGCCCCAGCATTTT. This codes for CSATGENQPQHF.

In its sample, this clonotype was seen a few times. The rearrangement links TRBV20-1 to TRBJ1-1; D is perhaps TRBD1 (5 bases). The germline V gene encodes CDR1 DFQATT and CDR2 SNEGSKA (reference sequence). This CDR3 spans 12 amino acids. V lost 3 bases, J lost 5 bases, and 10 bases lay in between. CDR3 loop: CSASWGETEAFF. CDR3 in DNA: TGCAGTGCTAGTTGGGGGGAGACTGAAGCTTTCTTT.

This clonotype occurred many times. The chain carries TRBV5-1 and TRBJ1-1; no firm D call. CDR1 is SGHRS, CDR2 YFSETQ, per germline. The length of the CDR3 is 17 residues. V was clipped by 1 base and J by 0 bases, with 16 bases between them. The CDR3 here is CASSLSSMSQVNTEAFF. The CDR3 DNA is TGCGCCAGCAGCTTGTCTTCGATGTCGCAGGTGAACACTGAAGCTTTCTTT.

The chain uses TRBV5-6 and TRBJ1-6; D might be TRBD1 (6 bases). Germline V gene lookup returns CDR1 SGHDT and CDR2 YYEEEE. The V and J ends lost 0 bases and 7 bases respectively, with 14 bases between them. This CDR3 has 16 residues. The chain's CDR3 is CASSLVWSGENSPLHF. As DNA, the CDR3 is TGTGCCAGCAGCTTGGTTTGGTCAGGGGAGAATTCACCCCTCCACTTT.

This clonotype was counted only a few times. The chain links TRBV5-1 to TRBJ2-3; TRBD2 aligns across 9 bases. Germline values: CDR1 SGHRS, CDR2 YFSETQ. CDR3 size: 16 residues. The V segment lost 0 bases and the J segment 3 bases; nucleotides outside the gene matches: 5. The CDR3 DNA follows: TGCGCCAGCAGCTTGGCGGCTAGCGGGGTAACAGATACGCAGTATTTT. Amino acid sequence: CASSLAASGVTDTQYF.

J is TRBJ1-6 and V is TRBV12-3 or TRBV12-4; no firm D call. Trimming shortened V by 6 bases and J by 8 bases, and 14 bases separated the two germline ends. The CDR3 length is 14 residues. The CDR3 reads CASSSGPGDSPLHF. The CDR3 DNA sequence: TGTGCCAGCAGCTCCGGGCCTGGGGATTCACCCCTCCACTTT.

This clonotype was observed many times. Here the CDR3 reads CASSGGDRANEKLFF. The CDR3 region has the DNA TGTGCCAGCAGTGGGGGGGACAGGGCTAATGAAAAACTGTTTTTT. The chain carries TRBV12-3 or TRBV12-4 and TRBJ1-4; 9 bases line up with TRBD1. The CDR3 runs 15 residues. Trimming removed 5 bases from V and 3 bases from J; junction bases left unmatched: 4.

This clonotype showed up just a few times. The chain's CDR3 is CATSDRSGPNQPQHF. The DNA for the CDR3 is TGTGCCACCAGTGACCGGTCGGGCCCGAATCAGCCCCAGCATTTT. The chain employs TRBV24-1 and TRBJ1-5; D is uncertain. V shed 4 bases and J shed 4 bases, with 13 bases lying between them. Looked up from germline, CDR1 is KGHDR and CDR2 is SFDVKD. The CDR3 has 15 amino acids.

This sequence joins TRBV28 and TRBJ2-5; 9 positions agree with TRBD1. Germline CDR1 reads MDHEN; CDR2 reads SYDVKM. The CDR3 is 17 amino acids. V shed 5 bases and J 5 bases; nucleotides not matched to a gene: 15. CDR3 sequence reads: CASSRTGGRGWLETQYF. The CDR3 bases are TGTGCCAGCAGTCGAACAGGGGGCAGAGGGTGGTTGGAGACCCAGTACTTC. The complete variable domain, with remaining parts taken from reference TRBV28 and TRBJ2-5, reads DVKVTQSSRYLVKRTGEKVFLECVQDMDHENMFWYRQDPGLGLRLIYFSYDVKMKEKGDIPEGYSVSREKKERFSLILESASTNQTSMYLCASSRTGGRGWLETQYFGPGTRLLVL.

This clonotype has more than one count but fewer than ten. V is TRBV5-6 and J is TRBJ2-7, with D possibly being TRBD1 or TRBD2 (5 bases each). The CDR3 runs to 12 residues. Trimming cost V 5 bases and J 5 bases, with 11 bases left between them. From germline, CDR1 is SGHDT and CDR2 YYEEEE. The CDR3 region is CASRGRDHEQYF. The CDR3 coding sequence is TGTGCCAGCAGGGGCAGGGACCACGAGCAGTACTTC.

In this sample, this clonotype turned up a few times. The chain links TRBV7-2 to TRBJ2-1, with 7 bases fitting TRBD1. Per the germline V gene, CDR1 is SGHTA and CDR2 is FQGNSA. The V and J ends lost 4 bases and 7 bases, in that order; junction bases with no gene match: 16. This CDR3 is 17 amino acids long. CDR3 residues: CASSSRQGFFITNEQFF. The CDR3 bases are TGTGCCAGCAGCTCGCGACAGGGTTTTTTTATTACAAATGAGCAGTTCTTC.

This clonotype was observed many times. As DNA, the CDR3 is TGTGCCAGCAGCCAAAGTGCAGGGGGCGACGAGCAGTACTTC. This gives the protein CASSQSAGGDEQYF. V and J are TRBV3-1 and TRBJ2-7; 8 positions agree with TRBD1. V dropped 2 bases and J dropped 5; count of bases not matched to a gene: 5. Per the germline V gene, CDR1 is LGHDT and CDR2 is YNNKEL (reference sequence). The CDR3 totals 14 residues.

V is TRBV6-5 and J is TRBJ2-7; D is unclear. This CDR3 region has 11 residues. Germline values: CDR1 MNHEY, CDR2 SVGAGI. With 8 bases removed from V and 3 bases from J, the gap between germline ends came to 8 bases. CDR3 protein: CASFGYYEQYF. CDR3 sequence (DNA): TGTGCCAGCTTCGGTTACTACGAGCAGTACTTC.

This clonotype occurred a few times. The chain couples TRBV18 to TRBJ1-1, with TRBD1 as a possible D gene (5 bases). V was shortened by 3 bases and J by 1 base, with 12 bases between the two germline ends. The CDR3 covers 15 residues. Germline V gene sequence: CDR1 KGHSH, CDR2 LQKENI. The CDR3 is CASSPGVGRNTEAFF. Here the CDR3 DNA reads TGTGCCAGCTCACCGGGGGTGGGACGGAACACTGAAGCTTTCTTT.

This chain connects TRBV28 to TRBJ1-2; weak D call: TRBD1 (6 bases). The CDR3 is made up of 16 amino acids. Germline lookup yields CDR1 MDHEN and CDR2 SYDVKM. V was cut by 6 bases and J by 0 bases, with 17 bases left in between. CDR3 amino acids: CASRPWTAKANYGYTF. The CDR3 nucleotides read TGTGCCAGCAGGCCTTGGACAGCTAAAGCTAACTATGGCTACACCTTC.